Below, one T cell receptor beta chain is given with its context. The sample is drawn from a study of blood T cell repertoires in COVID-19. Trimming stripped 2 bases from V and 4 bases from J, with 6 bases between. This CDR3 region has 12 residues. Per the germline V gene, CDR1 is ENHRY and CDR2 is SYGVKD. Assay used: immunoSEQ multiplex PCR; TCRdb lists only in-frame clones, some missing. This sample carries about 300,000 clones, roughly 85% of them seen once, and the ten largest clones take approximately 1.9%. This TCR was recovered from a woman aged 25 to 45 who had been exposed to COVID-19. The chain links TRBV10-3 to TRBJ2-7; tentatively, D is TRBD2 (5 bases). Sequencing was done on a sample of PBMCs or T cells enriched from blood (not recorded which). In DNA, the CDR3 is TGTGCCATCAGTGAGGAGGGTTACGAGCAGTACTTC. It translates to CAISEEGYEQYF.